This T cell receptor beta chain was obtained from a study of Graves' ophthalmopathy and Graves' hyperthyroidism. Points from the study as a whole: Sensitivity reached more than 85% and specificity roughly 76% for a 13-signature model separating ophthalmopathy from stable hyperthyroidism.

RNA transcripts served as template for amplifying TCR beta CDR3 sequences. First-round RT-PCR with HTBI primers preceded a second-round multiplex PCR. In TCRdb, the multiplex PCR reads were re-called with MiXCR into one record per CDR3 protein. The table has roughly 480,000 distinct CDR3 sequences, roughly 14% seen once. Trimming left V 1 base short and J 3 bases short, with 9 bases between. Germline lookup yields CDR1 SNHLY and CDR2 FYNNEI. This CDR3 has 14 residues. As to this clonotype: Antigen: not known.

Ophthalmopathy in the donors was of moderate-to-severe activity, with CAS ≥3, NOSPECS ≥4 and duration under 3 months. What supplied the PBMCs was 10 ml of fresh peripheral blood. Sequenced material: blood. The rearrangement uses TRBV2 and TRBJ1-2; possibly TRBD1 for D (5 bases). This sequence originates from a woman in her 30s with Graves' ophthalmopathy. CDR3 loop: CASSEDGTDYGYTF. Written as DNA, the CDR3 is TGTGCCAGCAGTGAAGATGGGACGGACTATGGCTACACCTTC.